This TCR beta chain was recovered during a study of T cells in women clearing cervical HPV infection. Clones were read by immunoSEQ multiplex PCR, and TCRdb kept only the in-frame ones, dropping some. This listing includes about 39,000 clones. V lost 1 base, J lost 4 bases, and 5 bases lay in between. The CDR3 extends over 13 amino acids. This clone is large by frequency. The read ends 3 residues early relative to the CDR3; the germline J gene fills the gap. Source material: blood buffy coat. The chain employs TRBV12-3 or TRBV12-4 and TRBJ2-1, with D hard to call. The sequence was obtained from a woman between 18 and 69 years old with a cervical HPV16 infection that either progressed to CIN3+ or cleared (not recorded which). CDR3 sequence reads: CASSLGLYNEQFF. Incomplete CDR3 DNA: TGTGCCAGCAGTTTAGGACTTTACAATGAG.